Following are 14 T cell receptor beta chains from one sample sequenced in a study of blood T cell repertoires in COVID-19. TCRdb's table, derived via immunoSEQ multiplex PCR, lists solely in-frame clones and lacks some. The profile shows approximately 150,000 clones, roughly 81% of them singletons. Sequenced: peripheral blood. These receptors were obtained from an elderly woman with COVID-19, enrolled during active disease.

The CDR3 protein is CATSRGGAMNTEAFF. Written as DNA, the CDR3 is TGTGCCACCAGCAGAGGTGGGGCTATGAACACTGAAGCTTTCTTT. The chain joins TRBV15 to TRBJ1-1; the D gene is possibly TRBD1 (5 bases). Looked up from germline, CDR1 is LNHNV and CDR2 is YYDKDF (reference sequence). This CDR3 is built from 15 residues. With 1 base removed from V and 0 bases from J, the gap between germline ends came to 9 bases.

A single count supports this clone. The chain couples TRBV18 to TRBJ1-6; D is possibly TRBD1 (6 bases). The CDR3 has 13 residues. Trimming removed 2 bases at V and 11 bases at J, with 10 bases between. Germline assignment: CDR1 KGHSH and CDR2 LQKENI. The CDR3 loop is CASSPTGTAPLHF. In DNA form, the CDR3 reads TGTGCCAGCTCACCAACAGGGACGGCACCCCTCCACTTT.

The chain carries TRBV10-3 and TRBJ2-3; possible D gene TRBD1, 5 bases. Germline V gene lookup returns CDR1 ENHRY and CDR2 SYGVKD. CDR3 size: 16 residues. Trimming cost V 3 bases and J 1 base, with 14 bases left between them. The CDR3 protein is CAISERGLDRTDTQYF. CDR3 sequence (DNA): TGTGCCATCAGTGAAAGGGGCCTAGACCGCACAGATACGCAGTATTTT.

V is TRBV7-9 and J is TRBJ1-2; D possibly corresponds to TRBD1 (5 bases). The CDR3 is 13 amino acids. Germline CDR1 SEHNR, CDR2 FQNEAQ (reference sequence). Trimming left V 6 bases short and J 4 bases short, with 12 bases between. CDR3 sequence reads: CASSFDSLYGYTF. The CDR3, as DNA: TGTGCCAGCAGTTTCGACAGCCTCTATGGCTACACCTTC.

The CDR3 spells CASSLAGATSGAYEQYF. DNA for the CDR3: TGTGCCAGCAGCTTAGCTGGGGCCACTAGCGGGGCCTACGAGCAGTACTTC. The chain couples TRBV7-9 to TRBJ2-7; 10 positions agree with TRBD2. The germline gives CDR1 SEHNR, CDR2 FQNEAQ (reference sequence). V shed 0 bases, J shed 2 bases, and the junction held 7 bases outside the gene matches. This CDR3 region has 17 residues. Looking up the rest from reference TRBV7-9 and TRBJ2-7 gives the full variable domain: DTGVSQNPRHKITKRGQNVTFRCDPISEHNRLYWYRQTLGQGPEFLTYFQNEAQLEKSRLLSDRFSAERPKGSFSTLEIQRTEQGDSAMYLCASSLAGATSGAYEQYFGPGTRLTVT.

This clone was observed a handful of times. The DNA for the CDR3 is TGTGCCAGCAGCTTCGAACGGGGGGACACCATATATTTT. Residues: CASSFERGDTIYF. This chain links TRBV12-3 or TRBV12-4 with TRBJ1-3, with TRBD1 as a possible D gene (5 bases). This CDR3 is 13 amino acids long. V was trimmed by 6 bases and J by 8 bases, leaving 14 bases between them.

The chain couples TRBV6-5 to TRBJ1-2, with D perhaps TRBD1 (5 bases). V gave up 0 bases and J gave up 3 bases, with 11 bases separating them. Germline CDR1 MNHEY, CDR2 SVGAGI. There are 15 residues in the CDR3. Written as DNA, the CDR3 is TGTGCCAGCAGTTACTCCGGATGGGGGGACTATGGCTACACCTTC. It codes for CASSYSGWGDYGYTF.

This clone was observed a few times. The chain carries TRBV6-5 and TRBJ1-1; D uncertain. The CDR3 runs to 13 residues. With 6 bases removed from V and 11 bases from J, the gap between germline ends came to 19 bases. CDR1 is MNHEY and CDR2 is SVGAGI in the germline V gene. CDR3 DNA sequence: TGTGCCAGCAGACAGCCACAAGTTATTGAGGCTTTCTTT. Protein: CASRQPQVIEAFF.

This chain joins TRBV14 and TRBJ2-7, with D possibly matching TRBD2 (5 bases). Trimming pared 3 bases from V and 3 bases from J, leaving 9 bases between. Per the germline V gene, CDR1 is SGHDN and CDR2 is FVKESK. There are 13 residues in the CDR3. CDR3 sequence: CASSQTTVYEQYF. The CDR3 DNA reads as TGTGCCAGCAGCCAGACTACCGTCTACGAGCAGTACTTC.

The V call is TRBV7-6, the J call TRBJ2-3; a possible D gene is TRBD2 (5 bases). Trimming pared 1 base from V and 2 bases from J, leaving 28 bases between. CDR1 and CDR2 from the germline V gene are SGHVS and FNYEAQ. The CDR3 sequence is 21 residues long. CDR3 residues: CASSLVASGAVGLENTDTQYF. The CDR3 nucleotides read TGTGCCAGCAGCTTAGTCGCCAGTGGCGCCGTAGGACTGGAAAACACAGATACGCAGTATTTT.

J is TRBJ2-6 and V is TRBV4-3; D is perhaps TRBD2 (5 bases). The CDR3 spans 16 residues. In germline, CDR1 is LGHNA, CDR2 YSLEER. With 0 bases removed from V and 2 bases from J, the gap between germline ends came to 8 bases. The CDR3 loop reads CASSQDLGAGANVLTF. The CDR3, as DNA: TGCGCCAGCAGCCAAGATCTCGGGGCTGGGGCCAACGTCCTGACTTTC.

This chain uses TRBV6-1 with TRBJ1-5, with TRBD1 identical over 10 bases. The length of the CDR3 is 15 residues. With 0 bases clipped from V and 5 bases from J, the junction kept 1 base outside the gene matches. Per the germline V gene, CDR1 is MNHNS and CDR2 is SASEGT. This CDR3 reads CASSEADRGHQPQHF. CDR3 DNA: TGTGCCAGCAGTGAAGCCGACAGGGGGCATCAGCCCCAGCATTTT.

J is TRBJ2-3 and V is TRBV5-1; D might be TRBD2 (6 bases). Germline CDR1 reads SGHRS; CDR2 reads YFSETQ. This CDR3 comprises 12 residues. CDR3 sequence reads: CARGGLTDTQYF. CDR3 DNA sequence: TGCGCTCGCGGAGGGCTCACAGATACGCAGTATTTT. The full variable domain, its missing parts supplied by reference TRBV5-1 and TRBJ2-3, is KAGVTQTPRYLIKTRGQQVTLSCSPISGHRSVSWYQQTPGQGLQFLFEYFSETQRNKGNFPGRFSGRQFSNSRSEMNVSTLELGDSALYLCARGGLTDTQYFGPGTRLTVL.

The rearrangement joins TRBV7-9 to TRBJ2-2, with TRBD1 identical over 8 bases. The V and J ends lost 1 base and 5 bases, in that order; junction bases with no gene match: 3. The CDR3 totals 15 residues. Germline V lookup: CDR1 SEHNR, CDR2 FQNEAQ (reference sequence). The CDR3 sequence is CASSLGTGRTGELFF. As DNA, the CDR3 is TGTGCCAGCAGCTTAGGGACAGGGAGGACCGGGGAGCTGTTTTTT.